The 22 T cell receptor beta chains reported below all come from one sample, sequenced in a study of blood T cell repertoires in COVID-19. This table comes from immunoSEQ multiplex PCR, and its TCRdb copy is limited to in-frame clones, with some not included. The table includes some 150,000 clones, roughly 81% detected once. Input material: peripheral blood. The receptors were sampled from a middle-aged man who had recovered from COVID-19.

The chain couples TRBV15 to TRBJ2-5; TRBD2 is a possible D gene (6 bases). Germline loops: CDR1 LNHNV, CDR2 YYDKDF (reference sequence). The CDR3 spans 15 residues. Trimming shortened V by 0 bases and J by 5 bases, and 13 bases separated the two germline ends. The CDR3 loop is CATSRDRGSGETQYF. The CDR3 DNA follows: TGTGCCACCAGCAGAGATCGGGGGTCCGGTGAGACCCAGTACTTC.

V is TRBV6-5 and J is TRBJ2-7; perhaps TRBD1 as D (6 bases). CDR1 MNHEY and CDR2 SVGAGI come from the germline V gene. The CDR3 runs 13 residues. V was clipped by 4 bases and J by 4 bases, with 11 bases between them. CDR3 sequence (DNA): TGTGCCAGCAGTTTCCAGGGGTCTTACGAGCAGTACTTC. It yields the protein CASSFQGSYEQYF.

This clone appeared a few times. The chain joins TRBV7-9 to TRBJ2-7, with TRBD1 matching over 7 bases. V shed 2 bases and J 10 bases; nucleotides not matched to a gene: 11. CDR1 is SEHNR and CDR2 is FQNEAQ in the germline V gene (reference sequence). The length of the CDR3 is 14 residues. This CDR3 is CASSLTTGAYVQYF. The DNA of the CDR3 is TGTGCCAGCAGCTTAACAACAGGGGCCTACGTTCAGTACTTC.

The sample holds one count of this clone. J is TRBJ1-2 and V is TRBV4-2; D is ambiguous. CDR3 length: 13 residues. Germline CDR1 and CDR2: LGHNA and YNFKEQ. The V and J ends lost 1 base and 4 bases respectively, with 7 bases between them. CDR3 amino acids: CASSQGLTYGYTF. CDR3 in DNA: TGTGCCAGCAGCCAAGGACTGACCTATGGCTACACCTTC.

This clone was seen a handful of times. The V gene is TRBV6-5, the J gene TRBJ2-7; a possible D gene is TRBD1 (5 bases). The CDR3 runs 15 residues. The V end lost 2 bases, the J end lost 3 bases, and 14 bases lay between the germline ends. Germline lookup yields CDR1 MNHEY and CDR2 SVGAGI. Written as DNA, the CDR3 is TGTGCCAGCAGTTACGGGCCAGGGCGCCACTACGAGCAGTACTTC. Translation: CASSYGPGRHYEQYF.

This chain joins TRBV12-2 and TRBJ2-1; the D call of TRBD2 is as the table states it, not checked on the DNA. TRBV12-2 is termed a pseudogene. This CDR3 spans 17 amino acids. CDR3 nucleotide sequence: TGTGCAAGTCGCTTAGGGGGGCGACTAGCGGGGTACAATGAGCAGTTCTTC. Protein sequence: CASRLGGRLAGYNEQFF.

This chain connects TRBV5-5 to TRBJ2-7; D gene ambiguous. Between the trimmed V and J ends, which lost 0 bases and 6 bases, there was a span of 4 bases. The CDR3 has 11 amino acids. Germline V gives CDR1 SGHKS, CDR2 YYEKEE (reference sequence). The CDR3 coding sequence is TGTGCCAGCAGCTTGGCAGTCGAGCAGTACTTC. Its protein is CASSLAVEQYF.

This chain connects TRBV5-8 to TRBJ1-6, with 9 bases fitting TRBD1. The CDR3 totals 15 residues. Germline-derived CDR1 and CDR2 are SGHTS and YDEGEE. J gave up 8 bases and V 0 bases, and 3 bases lay outside the gene matches. DNA for the CDR3: TGTGCCAGCAGCTTGGGGGACAGGGTTCATTCACCCCTCCACTTT. Amino acids: CASSLGDRVHSPLHF.

The chain joins TRBV6-5 to TRBJ1-2, with a weak D call TRBD1 (6 bases). Germline V lookup: CDR1 MNHEY, CDR2 SVGAGI. This CDR3 contains 14 residues. V was clipped by 0 bases and J by 5 bases, with 10 bases between them. The CDR3 nucleotides read TGTGCCAGCAGTTACTCGACAGGCGTATATGGCTACACCTTC. Residues: CASSYSTGVYGYTF.

J is TRBJ2-2 and V is TRBV28; 9 nucleotides agree with TRBD1. CDR1 is MDHEN and CDR2 is SYDVKM in the germline V gene. The CDR3 runs to 13 residues. The V segment lost 6 bases and the J segment 8 bases; nucleotides outside the gene matches: 4. DNA for the CDR3: TGTGCCAGCAGCTGGGACAGGGCTGGGGAGCTGTTTTTT. Translated, it gives CASSWDRAGELFF.

Here the CDR3 reads CASSKRGGETQYF. CDR3 in DNA: TGTGCCAGCAGCAAAAGGGGGGGAGAGACCCAGTACTTC. This chain connects TRBV21-1 to TRBJ2-5; the D call TRBD2 from the table was never checked on the DNA. TRBV21-1 is termed a pseudogene. The CDR3 contains 13 residues.

J is TRBJ2-2 and V is TRBV6-2 or TRBV6-3; D is perhaps TRBD1 (6 bases). This CDR3 has 17 amino acids. Germline loops: CDR1 MNHEY, CDR2 SVGEGT. V lost 0 bases and J 4 bases, leaving 15 bases between the germline ends. CDR3 region: CASSYSALGAGTGELFF. The CDR3 nucleotides read TGTGCCAGCAGTTACTCTGCTCTGGGGGCCGGCACCGGGGAGCTGTTTTTT.

V gene TRBV6-2 or TRBV6-3 combines with J gene TRBJ1-1; D might be TRBD1 (5 bases). Looked up from germline, CDR1 is MNHEY and CDR2 is SVGEGT. This CDR3 is built from 12 residues. Trimming stripped 4 bases from V and 6 bases from J, with 9 bases between. The CDR3 protein is CASSSTVSEAFF. CDR3 bases: TGTGCCAGCAGTTCGACAGTTTCTGAAGCTTTCTTT.

The chain recombines TRBV15 with TRBJ1-1; D gene ambiguous. Germline V gives CDR1 LNHNV, CDR2 YYDKDF (reference sequence). Trimming removed 1 base at V and 2 bases at J, with 8 bases between. The CDR3 is 14 amino acids. The CDR3 protein is CATSRGAGNTEAFF. DNA of the CDR3: TGTGCCACCAGCAGAGGGGCTGGTAACACTGAAGCTTTCTTT.

The V and J genes are TRBV7-9 and TRBJ2-7, with a possible D match to TRBD2 (5 bases). V lost 5 bases, J lost 2 bases, and 13 bases lay in between. This CDR3 is 14 amino acids long. The germline CDR1 and CDR2 sequences are SEHNR and FQNEAQ (reference sequence). The CDR3 is CASSTIDGTYEQYF. Here the CDR3 DNA reads TGTGCCAGCAGCACTATCGACGGGACCTACGAGCAGTACTTC.

This rearrangement joins TRBV15 to TRBJ2-1; 7 bases fit TRBD1. V dropped 0 bases and J dropped 9; count of bases not matched to a gene: 2. In germline, CDR1 is LNHNV, CDR2 YYDKDF (reference sequence). The CDR3 loop spans 13 amino acids. The CDR3 reads CATSRDRTGEQFF. In nucleotides, the CDR3 is TGTGCCACCAGCAGAGATAGGACAGGTGAGCAGTTCTTC. The full variable domain, its missing parts supplied by reference TRBV15 and TRBJ2-1, is DAMVIQNPRYQVTQFGKPVTLSCSQTLNHNVMYWYQQKSSQAPKLLFHYYDKDFNNEADTPDNFQSRRPNTSFCFLDIRSPGLGDTAMYLCATSRDRTGEQFFGPGTRLTVL.

This clone occurred once. The rearrangement uses TRBV11-3 and TRBJ2-5; D possibly corresponds to TRBD2 (5 bases). This CDR3 has 15 amino acids. Per the germline V gene, CDR1 is SGHNT and CDR2 is YENEEA. V gave up 5 bases and J gave up 5 bases, with 18 bases separating them. The DNA of the CDR3 is TGTGCCAGCAGCGCCGACACGGGATCTATGGAGACCCAGTACTTC. As protein: CASSADTGSMETQYF.

This clone showed up just once. This chain joins TRBV7-2 and TRBJ2-1, with 12 bases aligning to TRBD2. The CDR3 runs 13 residues. Germline CDR1 reads SGHTA; CDR2 reads FQGNSA. V gave up 8 bases and J gave up 6 bases; unmatched junction bases: 2. CDR3 in DNA: TGTGCCAGCGCTAGCGGGAGGGCCAATGAGCAGTTCTTC. This gives the protein CASASGRANEQFF.

The chain employs TRBV29-1 and TRBJ2-2; 11 bases match TRBD2. The ends lost 4 bases at V and 1 base at J; junction bases unmatched: 2. This CDR3 is built from 15 residues. CDR1 SQVTM and CDR2 ANQGSEA come from the germline V gene. The CDR3 loop reads CSVVTSGMNTGELFF. CDR3 DNA: TGCAGCGTTGTGACTAGCGGGATGAACACCGGGGAGCTGTTTTTT.

The rearrangement joins TRBV30 to TRBJ2-2, with 7 bases that match TRBD1. Germline V gene sequence: CDR1 GTSNPN, CDR2 SVGIG (reference sequence). Trimming removed 0 bases from V and 4 bases from J; junction bases left unmatched: 2. The CDR3 runs 14 residues. The CDR3 coding sequence is TGTGCCTGGAGTGTAGGGGGCCCCACCGGGGAGCTGTTTTTT. Protein sequence: CAWSVGGPTGELFF.

This rearrangement joins TRBV28 to TRBJ2-7, with TRBD1 identical over 8 bases. The V segment lost 5 bases and the J segment 7 bases; nucleotides outside the gene matches: 7. Looked up from germline, CDR1 is MDHEN and CDR2 is SYDVKM. The CDR3 runs to 13 residues. The CDR3 nucleotides read TGTGCCAGCAGTAGCCGACAGGGGTTTGAGCAGTACTTC. The encoded protein is CASSSRQGFEQYF.

The chain is built from TRBV7-8 and TRBJ2-7, with D perhaps TRBD1 (6 bases). CDR1 is SGHVS, CDR2 FQNEAQ, per germline. This CDR3 contains 13 residues. Trimming stripped 5 bases from V and 2 bases from J, with 10 bases between. CDR3 nucleotide sequence: TGTGCCAGCAGCGTCGGACAGACCTACGAGCAGTACTTC. The encoded protein is CASSVGQTYEQYF.